A single T cell receptor (beta chain) is shown here with its context. Authors' analysis steps: The assay estimated nucleated cells by amplifying reference gene primers. Data came from immunoSEQ multiplex PCR; TCRdb stores just in-frame clones and leaves some out. V and J calls and clone size come straight from that table; D and trimming were deduced from the DNA. The sample comprises approximately 200,000 clones, 85% of which are singletons, and approximately 19% rests with the top ten. Individuals drawn from 24 US areas were roughly 18 to 95 years old. Two negative PCRs, clearance, or symptom resolution had been documented for recovered Cohort 3 donors. The CDR3 has 15 amino acids. Germline V lookup: CDR1 SNHLY, CDR2 FYNNEI. Losses at the gene ends were 5 bases for V and 1 base for J; bases not matched to a gene: 3. This specimen belongs to a study of blood T cell repertoires in COVID-19. Overall study: PBMCs, B-cell-depleted T cells, or T cells provided the cDNA or gDNA that made up the material.

The chain carries TRBV2 and TRBJ2-7, with 12 bases aligning to TRBD2. The sequence was collected from a man aged 40-50 years who had recovered from COVID-19. Material for sequencing was PBMCs or T cells enriched from blood (not recorded which). The CDR3 sequence: CASSPTSGRSYEQYF. The DNA of the CDR3 is TGTGCCAGCAGTCCCACTAGCGGGAGGTCCTACGAGCAGTACTTC.